This T cell receptor (beta chain) was retrieved from a study of blood T cell repertoires in COVID-19. Study context: The United States, Italy and Spain were the sources of the acute and convalescent COVID-19 samples. Nucleic acid was either cDNA or gDNA, and it came from T cells, B-cell-depleted T cells, or PBMCs.

The germline V gene encodes CDR1 MDHEN and CDR2 SYDVKM. This CDR3 spans 17 amino acids. The J segment lost 0 bases and the V segment lost 6 bases, leaving 12 bases of the junction unmatched. As handled by the study authors: Scientists estimated how many nucleated cells there were by amplifying reference gene primers. Here immunoSEQ multiplex PCR was the method, and the copy in TCRdb shows in-frame clones only, minus some. D and trimming come from the DNA, and the V and J calls and clone size come from that table. This table holds fewer than 300,000 clones, 70% to 90% found once. Sequenced input: peripheral blood. The chain carries TRBV28 and TRBJ2-3; 7 bases agree with TRBD2. The TCR comes from a woman aged 40 to 50 who had recovered from COVID-19. DNA for the CDR3: TGTGCCAGCAGCCCCGGCGGGGGAGCCGATAGCACAGATACGCAGTATTTT. Its protein product is CASSPGGGADSTDTQYF.